What follows describes a single T cell receptor (beta chain). The data belong to a study of T-cell reconstitution after alpha-beta-depleted transplantation in children. Unique molecular identifiers were built into the TCRbeta library. TCRdb re-called the PCR reads through MiXCR, storing one row per CDR3 protein. The sample records 200,000 to 250,000 distinct CDR3 sequences, roughly a quarter being singletons. The CDR3 length is 11 residues. Trimming removed 4 bases from V and 8 bases from J, with 6 bases in between. Germline V gene sequence: CDR1 ENHRY, CDR2 SYGVKD. The rearrangement joins TRBV10-3 to TRBJ2-1; D may be TRBD1 or TRBD2 (5 bases each). Source: PBMCs, mostly from graft donor cells, taken 360 days after TCRalphabeta/CD19-depleted stem cell transplant. This TCR was recovered from a female patient aged 2-10 years who had a stem cell transplant for congenital amegakaryocytic thrombocytopenia, so the T cells may come from the graft donor. The CDR3 region has the DNA TGTGCCATCAGTGGAGGGGATGAGCAGTTCTTC. Residues: CAISGGDEQFF.